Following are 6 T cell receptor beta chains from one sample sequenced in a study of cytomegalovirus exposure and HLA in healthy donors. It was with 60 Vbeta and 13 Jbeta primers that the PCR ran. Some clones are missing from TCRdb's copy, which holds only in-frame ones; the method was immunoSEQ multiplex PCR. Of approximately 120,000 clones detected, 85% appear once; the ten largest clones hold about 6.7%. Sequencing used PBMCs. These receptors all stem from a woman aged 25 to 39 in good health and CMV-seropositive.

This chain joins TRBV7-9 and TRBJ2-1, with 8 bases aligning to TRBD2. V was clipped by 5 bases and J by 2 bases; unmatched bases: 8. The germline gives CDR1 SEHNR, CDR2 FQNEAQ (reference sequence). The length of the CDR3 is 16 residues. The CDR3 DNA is TGTGCCAGCAGCCGCCCTAGCGGGTGGACCTACAATGAGCAGTTCTTC. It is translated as CASSRPSGWTYNEQFF. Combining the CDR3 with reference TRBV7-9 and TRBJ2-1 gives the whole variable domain DTGVSQNPRHKITKRGQNVTFRCDPISEHNRLYWYRQTLGQGPEFLTYFQNEAQLEKSRLLSDRFSAERPKGSFSTLEIQRTEQGDSAMYLCASSRPSGWTYNEQFFGPGTRLTVL.

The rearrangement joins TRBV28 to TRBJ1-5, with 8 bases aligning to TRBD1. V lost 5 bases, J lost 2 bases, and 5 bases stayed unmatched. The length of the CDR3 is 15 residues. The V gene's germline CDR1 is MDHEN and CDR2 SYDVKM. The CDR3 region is CASSPPDRGNQPQHF. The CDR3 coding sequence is TGTGCCAGCAGTCCTCCGGACAGGGGCAATCAGCCCCAGCATTTT.

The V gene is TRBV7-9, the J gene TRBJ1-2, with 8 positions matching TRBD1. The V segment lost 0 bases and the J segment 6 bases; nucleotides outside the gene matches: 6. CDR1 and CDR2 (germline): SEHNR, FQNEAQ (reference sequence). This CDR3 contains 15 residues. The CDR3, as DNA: TGTGCCAGCAGCTTAGCTTCGGGACAGGATCATGGCTACACCTTC. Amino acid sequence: CASSLASGQDHGYTF.

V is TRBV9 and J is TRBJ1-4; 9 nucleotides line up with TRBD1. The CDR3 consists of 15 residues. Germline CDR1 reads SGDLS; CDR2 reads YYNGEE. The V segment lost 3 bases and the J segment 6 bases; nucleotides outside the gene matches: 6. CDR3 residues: CASSAHRGRDEKLFF. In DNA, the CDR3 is TGTGCCAGCAGCGCCCACAGGGGGCGGGATGAAAAACTGTTTTTT.

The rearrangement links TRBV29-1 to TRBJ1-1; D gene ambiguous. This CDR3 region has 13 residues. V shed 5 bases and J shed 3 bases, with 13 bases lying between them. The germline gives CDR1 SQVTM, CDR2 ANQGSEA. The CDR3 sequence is CSVKRIRDTEAFF. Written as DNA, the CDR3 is TGCAGCGTTAAGCGAATTCGGGACACTGAAGCTTTCTTT.

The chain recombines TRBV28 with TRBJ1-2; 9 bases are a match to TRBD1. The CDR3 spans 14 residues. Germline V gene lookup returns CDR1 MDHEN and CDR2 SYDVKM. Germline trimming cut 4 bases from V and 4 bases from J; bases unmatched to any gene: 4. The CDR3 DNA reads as TGTGCCAGCAGTTGGGGACAGGGTTTCTATGGCTACACCTTC. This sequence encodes CASSWGQGFYGYTF.